These 9 T cell receptor beta chains were all obtained from the same sample, sequenced in a study of tissue T cells after allogeneic stem cell transplantation. Sequencing was performed with immunoSEQ multiplex PCR; in TCRdb, only in-frame clones are kept and a portion is missing. Of approximately 47,000 clones in the sample, nearly 75% were seen once. Specimen: sorted cells pooled from one or two spleens. These TCRs come from a pool of C57BL/6 mice in good health.

Worth noting for this clone: Gene names refer to mouse genes. The CDR3 loop is CASSQDHRVRSDYTF. CDR3 DNA, as far as it was read: TGTGCCAGCAGCCAAGATCATCGGGTAAGGTCCGACTACACC. V gene TRBV2 combines with J gene TRBJ1-2; D is unresolved. The DNA ends 1 residue before the CDR3 does, and the rest of the CDR3 is filled in from the germline J gene. Between the trimmed V and J ends, which lost 0 bases and 5 bases, there was a span of 13 bases. Germline assignment: CDR1 LGHNA and CDR2 YSYQKL. This CDR3 has 15 amino acids. Complete variable domain (other parts from reference TRBV2 and TRBJ1-2): DPKIIQKPKYLVAVTGSEKILICEQYLGHNAMYWYRQSAKKPLEFMFSYSYQKLMDNQTASSRFQPQSSKKNHLDLQITALKPDDSATYFCASSQDHRVRSDYTFGSGTRLLVI.

Worth noting for this clone: The gene symbols are mouse symbols. Read data end 1 residue before the CDR3 end; the end is taken from the germline J gene. V gene TRBV3 combines with J gene TRBJ1-2; 8 bases fit TRBD1. Germline CDR1 SNHLY, CDR2 FYNGKV (reference sequence). Trimming removed 4 bases from V and 2 bases from J; junction bases left unmatched: 0. The CDR3 consists of 13 residues. The CDR3 bases that were read are TGTGCCAGCAGCTGGACAGGGAACTCCGACTACACC. Residues: CASSWTGNSDYT. In full, the CDR3 reads CASSWTGNSDYTF.

To note about this clone: Mouse gene names and germline throughout. The read gets to within 1 residue of the CDR3 end, and the germline J gene fills in the rest. Other DNA sequences of this sample code for an identical CDR3. This chain joins TRBV31 and TRBJ2-7; D remains unclear. This CDR3 has 10 residues. The germline gives CDR1 GKSSPN, CDR2 SITVG. The germline V and J ends were trimmed by 0 bases and 7 bases, with 4 bases remaining between them. The part of the CDR3 DNA that was read is TGTGCCTGGAGTCTGAGGGAACAGTAC. It is translated as CAWSLREQY. The entire CDR3 is CAWSLREQYF.

As regards this clone: Germline and genes here are mouse. The read ends 1 residue early relative to the CDR3; the germline J gene fills the gap. The chain has TRBV20 and TRBJ2-2, with D possibly being TRBD1 (6 bases). This CDR3 has 13 residues. In germline, CDR1 is GFQATS, CDR2 STVNSAI. Trimming removed 2 bases from V and 4 bases from J, with 8 bases in between. Incomplete CDR3 DNA: TGTGGTGCTAGGCAGGGGAGCACCGGGCAGCTCTAC. It yields the protein CGARQGSTGQLY. The whole CDR3 is CGARQGSTGQLYF.

Concerning this clone itself: Gene names are mouse gene names. The CDR3 end is not reached by the read, which stops 1 residue before it; the germline J gene fills it in. At the DNA level, this CDR3 is encoded by other sequences in the same sample as well. V gene TRBV31 combines with J gene TRBJ2-3; a weak D match, TRBD1 (6 bases). In germline, CDR1 is GKSSPN, CDR2 SITVG. V shed 0 bases and J shed 3 bases, with 13 bases lying between them. The CDR3 loop spans 15 amino acids. The CDR3 here is CAWSLRGGGAETLYF. The sequenced CDR3 bases are TGTGCCTGGAGTCTGAGAGGGGGTGGCGCAGAAACGCTGTAT.

For this clone: Genes here carry mouse names. The CDR3 goes on 1 residue after the read ends, and that part is filled in from the germline J gene. This chain joins TRBV29 and TRBJ2-4; possibly TRBD2 for D (6 bases). This CDR3 has 15 amino acids. Germline-derived CDR1 and CDR2 are MSHET and SYDVDS. The V end was cut by 3 bases, the J end by 0 bases, with 10 bases between. CDR3 region: CASSFLGFSQNTLYF. The DNA read from the CDR3 is TGTGCTAGCAGTTTTCTGGGGTTTAGTCAAAACACCTTGTAC.

On this clone itself: These gene names are mouse names. The CDR3 end is not reached by the read, which stops 1 residue before it; the germline J gene fills it in. The gene calls are TRBV5 and TRBJ2-5; 7 bases agree with TRBD1. The CDR3 loop spans 14 amino acids. V was clipped by 3 bases and J by 1 base; unmatched bases: 1. Germline V gene lookup returns CDR1 LGHNA and CDR2 YNLKQL (reference sequence). The CDR3 reads CASSQGTDQDTQYF. CDR3 DNA (partial): TGTGCCAGCAGCCAGGGGACAGACCAAGACACCCAGTAC.

Concerning this clone: Gene names and germline match the mouse. The CDR3 bases that were read are TGCACCTGCAGTGCAGATCCCCAGCAAAACACCTTGTAC. This gives the protein CTCSADPQQNTLY. The entire CDR3 is CTCSADPQQNTLYF. This chain connects TRBV1 to TRBJ2-4; unclear D gene. Read coverage stops 1 residue before the CDR3 terminus; the germline J gene supplies the remainder. The CDR3 is 14 amino acids. In germline, CDR1 is NSQYPW, CDR2 LRSPGD (reference sequence). Trimming left V 0 bases short and J 3 bases short, with 7 bases between.

In regard to this clone: Mouse names are used for the genes. The read gets to within 1 residue of the CDR3 end, and the germline J gene fills in the rest. The V call is TRBV13-1, the J call TRBJ2-7; D possibly uses TRBD1 or TRBD2 (5 bases each). There are 12 residues in the CDR3. The ends were cut back, 2 bases at V and 7 bases at J, with 10 bases in the middle. Per germline, CDR1 NSHNY and CDR2 SYGAGN. The sequenced part of the CDR3 DNA is TGTGCCAGCAGTGAGCCTCGGGGGGAACAGTAC. Translated, it gives CASSEPRGEQY. The whole CDR3 region reads CASSEPRGEQYF.